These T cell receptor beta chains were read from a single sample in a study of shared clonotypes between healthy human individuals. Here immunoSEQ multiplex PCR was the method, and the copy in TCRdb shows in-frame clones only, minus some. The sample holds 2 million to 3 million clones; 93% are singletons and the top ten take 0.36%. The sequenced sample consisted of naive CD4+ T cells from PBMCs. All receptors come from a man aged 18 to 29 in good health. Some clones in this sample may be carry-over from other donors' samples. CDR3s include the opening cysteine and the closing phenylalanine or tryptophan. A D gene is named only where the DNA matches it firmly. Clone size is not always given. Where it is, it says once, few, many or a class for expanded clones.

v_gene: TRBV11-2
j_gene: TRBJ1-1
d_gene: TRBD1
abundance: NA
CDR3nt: TGTGCCAGCAGCTCGGGTGACAGGGGGAGCACTGAAGCTTTCTTT
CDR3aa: CASSSGDRGSTEAFF

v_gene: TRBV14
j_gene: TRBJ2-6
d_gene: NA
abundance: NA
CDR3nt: TGTGCCAGCAGCCGGGCCAACGTCCTGACTTTC
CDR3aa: CASSRANVLTF

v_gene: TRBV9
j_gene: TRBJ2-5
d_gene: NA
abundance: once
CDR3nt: TGTGCCAGCAGCGTAGGGTCGCCAGGGCTAGAGACCCAGTACTTC
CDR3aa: CASSVGSPGLETQYF

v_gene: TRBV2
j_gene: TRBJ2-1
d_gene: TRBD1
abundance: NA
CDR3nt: TGTGCCAGCAGTGGGGACAGGGAACCCAATGAGCAGTTCTTC
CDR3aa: CASSGDREPNEQFF

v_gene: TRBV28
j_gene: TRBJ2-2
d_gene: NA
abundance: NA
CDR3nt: TGTGCCAGCAGTTTGGGACCCGGGGAGCTGTTTTTT
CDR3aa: CASSLGPGELFF

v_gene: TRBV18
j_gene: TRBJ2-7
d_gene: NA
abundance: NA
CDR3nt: TGTGCCAGCTCCGCAGGGGCTTGGGAGAACGAGCAGTACTTC
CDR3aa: CASSAGAWENEQYF

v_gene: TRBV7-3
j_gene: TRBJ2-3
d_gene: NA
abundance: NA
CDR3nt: TGTGCCAGCAGCCTTGCGTTTAGCACAGATACGCAGTATTTT
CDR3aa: CASSLAFSTDTQYF

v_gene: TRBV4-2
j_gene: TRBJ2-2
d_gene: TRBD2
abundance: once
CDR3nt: TGTGCCAGCAGCCCCACGGGGGGTCGGGCCGGGGAGCTGTTTTTT
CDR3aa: CASSPTGGRAGELFF

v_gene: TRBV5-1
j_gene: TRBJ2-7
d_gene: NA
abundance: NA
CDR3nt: TGCGCCAGCAGCTCCCAAGGGACCCCCTACGAGCAGTACTTC
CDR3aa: CASSSQGTPYEQYF

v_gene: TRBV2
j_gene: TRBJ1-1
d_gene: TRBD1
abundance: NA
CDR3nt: TGTGCCAGCAGCCAGACAGGGAGCTCGGTAGCTTTCTTT
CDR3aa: CASSQTGSSVAFF

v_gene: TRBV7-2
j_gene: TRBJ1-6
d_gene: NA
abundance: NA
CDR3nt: TGTGCCAGCAGCACCGGACCAGGAGGTAATTCACCCCTCCACTTT
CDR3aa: CASSTGPGGNSPLHF

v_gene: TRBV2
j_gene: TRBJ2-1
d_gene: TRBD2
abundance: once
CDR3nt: TGTGCCAGCAGTGTGGCTAGCGGGACGGGTGAGCAGTTCTTC
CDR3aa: CASSVASGTGEQFF

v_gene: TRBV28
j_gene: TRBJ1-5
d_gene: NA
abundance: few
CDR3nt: TGTGCCAGCAGTTTAGAAGAGCCCCAGCATTTT
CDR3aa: CASSLEEPQHF

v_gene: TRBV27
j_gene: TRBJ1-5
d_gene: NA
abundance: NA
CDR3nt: TGTGCCAGCAGACCCATACAGGAGATGGCCCAGCATTTT
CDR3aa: CASRPIQEMAQHF

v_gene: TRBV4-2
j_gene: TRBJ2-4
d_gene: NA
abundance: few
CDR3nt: TGTGCCAGCAGCCAAGATCGGGAGAGGGCCAAAAACATTCAGTACTTC
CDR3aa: CASSQDRERAKNIQYF

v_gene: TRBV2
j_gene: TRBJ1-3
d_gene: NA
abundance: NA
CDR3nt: TGTGCCAGCGTCTCAGTCACGCCTGGAAACACCATATATTTT
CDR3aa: CASVSVTPGNTIYF

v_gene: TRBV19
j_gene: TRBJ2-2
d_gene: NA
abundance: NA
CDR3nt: TGTGCCAGTAGTATGCAGGGGACCTATACCGGGGAGCTGTTTTTT
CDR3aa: CASSMQGTYTGELFF

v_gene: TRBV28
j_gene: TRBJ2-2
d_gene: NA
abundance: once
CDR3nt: TGTGCCAGCAGTTCCCGGGACAAGACGAACACCGGGGAGCTGTTTTTT
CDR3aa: CASSSRDKTNTGELFF

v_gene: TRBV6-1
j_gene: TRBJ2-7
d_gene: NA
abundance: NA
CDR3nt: TGTGCCAGCAGTGAAAGGCAGGGACGCGTCTCCGAGCAGTACTTC
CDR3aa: CASSERQGRVSEQYF

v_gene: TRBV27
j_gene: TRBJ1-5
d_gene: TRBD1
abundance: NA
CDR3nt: TGTGCCAGCAGTCCCCGGGACAGGGGGCGAGGTCAGCCCCAGCATTTT
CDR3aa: CASSPRDRGRGQPQHF

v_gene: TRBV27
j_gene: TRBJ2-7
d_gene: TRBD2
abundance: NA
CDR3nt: TGTGCCAGCAGCGGACTAGCGGGCGATCTATACGAGCAGTACTTC
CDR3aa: CASSGLAGDLYEQYF

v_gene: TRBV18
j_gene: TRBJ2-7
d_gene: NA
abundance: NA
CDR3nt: TGTGCCAGCTCACCATTTGGACAGATCTACGAGCAGTACTTC
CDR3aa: CASSPFGQIYEQYF

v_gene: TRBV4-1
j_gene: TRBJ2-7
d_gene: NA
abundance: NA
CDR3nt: TGCGCCAGCAGCCCAGCGGGACAGACTTCCTACGAGCAGTACTTC
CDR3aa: CASSPAGQTSYEQYF

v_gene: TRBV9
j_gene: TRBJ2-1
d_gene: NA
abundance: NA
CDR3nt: TGTGCCAGCAGTATTAGCGTCGGCTCCTACAATGAGCAGTTCTTC
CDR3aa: CASSISVGSYNEQFF

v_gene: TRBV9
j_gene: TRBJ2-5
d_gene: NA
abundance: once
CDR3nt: TGTGCCAGCAGCTCATCCCGTCGGGGTGGGGAGACCCAGTACTTC
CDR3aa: CASSSSRRGGETQYF

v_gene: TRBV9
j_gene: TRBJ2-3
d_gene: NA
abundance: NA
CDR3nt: TGTGCCAGCAGCGTAGAGGGGACAGATACGCAGTATTTT
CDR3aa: CASSVEGTDTQYF

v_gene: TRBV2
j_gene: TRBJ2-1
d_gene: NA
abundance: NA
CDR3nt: TGTGCCAGCAGGTCCGGGAGCGTCGACAATGAGCAGTTCTTC
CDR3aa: CASRSGSVDNEQFF

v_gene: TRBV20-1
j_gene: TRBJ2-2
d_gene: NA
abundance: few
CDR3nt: TGCAGTGCGACTAGGGCCGGGGAGCTGTTTTTT
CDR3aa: CSATRAGELFF

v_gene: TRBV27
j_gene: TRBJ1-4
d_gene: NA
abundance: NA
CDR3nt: TGTGCCAGCAGCCCCATAGGATGGAGGATTGCAACTAATGAAAAACTGTTTTTT
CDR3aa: CASSPIGWRIATNEKLFF

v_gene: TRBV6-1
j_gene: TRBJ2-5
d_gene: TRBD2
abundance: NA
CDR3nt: TGTGCCAGCATTACTAGCGGATTAGAAGAGACCCAGTACTTC
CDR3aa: CASITSGLEETQYF

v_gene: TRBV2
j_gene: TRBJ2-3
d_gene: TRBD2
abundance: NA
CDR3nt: TGTGCCACCGGACTAGCAACAGATACGCAGTATTTT
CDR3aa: CATGLATDTQYF

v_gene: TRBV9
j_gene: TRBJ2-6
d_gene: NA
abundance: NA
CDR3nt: TGTGCCAGCAGCGTAGGTCCCAGCAAGGGGGCCAACGTCCTGACTTTC
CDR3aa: CASSVGPSKGANVLTF

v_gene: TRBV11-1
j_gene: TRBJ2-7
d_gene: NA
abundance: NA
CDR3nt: TGTGCCAGCAGCCTAGGATCGGGAAGAAGCTACGAGCAGTACTTC
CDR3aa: CASSLGSGRSYEQYF

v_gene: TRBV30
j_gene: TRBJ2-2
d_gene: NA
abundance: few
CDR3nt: TGTGCCACTCCCTCCCGCGTTTCGAACACCGGGGAGCTGTTTTTT
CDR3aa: CATPSRVSNTGELFF

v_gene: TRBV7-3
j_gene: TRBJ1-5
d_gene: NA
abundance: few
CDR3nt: TGTGCCAGCAGCTCGCGACAGGCCTCAAGGCAGCCCCAGCATTTT
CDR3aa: CASSSRQASRQPQHF

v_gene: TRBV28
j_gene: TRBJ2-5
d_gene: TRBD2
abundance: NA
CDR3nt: TGTGCCAGCAGTTTTGCCGGGGAGGGACGGATAGGACCTCCGTTAGGGACCCAGTACTTC
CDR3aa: CASSFAGEGRIGPPLGTQYF

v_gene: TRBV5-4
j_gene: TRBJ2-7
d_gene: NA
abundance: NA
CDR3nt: TGTGCCAGCAGCCAACAGTTCCAATACGAGCAGTACTTC
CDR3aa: CASSQQFQYEQYF

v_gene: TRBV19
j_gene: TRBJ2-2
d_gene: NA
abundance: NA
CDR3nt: TGTGCCAGTAGTATCACACAGGCGCACACCGGGGAGCTGTTTTTT
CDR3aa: CASSITQAHTGELFF

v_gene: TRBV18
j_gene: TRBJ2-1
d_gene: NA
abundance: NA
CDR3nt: TGTGCCAGCTCACCCGACAGTTACTATAATGAGCAGTTCTTC
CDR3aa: CASSPDSYYNEQFF

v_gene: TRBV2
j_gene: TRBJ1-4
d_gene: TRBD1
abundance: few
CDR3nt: TGTGCCAGCAGTGTAGACAGGGCGGATGAAAAACTGTTTTTT
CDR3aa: CASSVDRADEKLFF

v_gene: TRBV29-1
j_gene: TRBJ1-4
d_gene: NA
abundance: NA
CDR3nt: TGCAGCGCACGGGACCCGGGCAAAAGTGAAAAACTGTTTTTT
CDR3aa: CSARDPGKSEKLFF

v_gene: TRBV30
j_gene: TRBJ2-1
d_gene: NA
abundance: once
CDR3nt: TGTGCCTGCCAGGCGACGGCCTCCTACAATGAGCAGTTCTTC
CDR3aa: CACQATASYNEQFF

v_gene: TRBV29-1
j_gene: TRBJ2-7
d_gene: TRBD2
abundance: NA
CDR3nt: TGCAGCGCCCGTGCGGGACTAGCGAACGAGCAGTACTTC
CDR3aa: CSARAGLANEQYF

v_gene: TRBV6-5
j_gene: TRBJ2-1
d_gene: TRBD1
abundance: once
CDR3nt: TGTGCCAGCAGTGACTACAGGGGGGCGAATGAGCAGTTCTTC
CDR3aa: CASSDYRGANEQFF

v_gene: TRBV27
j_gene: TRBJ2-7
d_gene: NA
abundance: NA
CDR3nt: TGTGCCAGCAGTTTAAAACACGGGGGCGAGCAGTACTTC
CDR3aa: CASSLKHGGEQYF

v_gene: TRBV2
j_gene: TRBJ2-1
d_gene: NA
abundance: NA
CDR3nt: TGTGCCAGCAGTCAGGAGGTCGGGTCCTACAATGAGCAGTTCTTC
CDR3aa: CASSQEVGSYNEQFF

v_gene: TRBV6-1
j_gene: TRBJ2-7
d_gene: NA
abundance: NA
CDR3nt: TGTGCCATCAGTGAGGGGGTCCTCAGCTCCTACGAGCAGTACTTC
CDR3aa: CAISEGVLSSYEQYF

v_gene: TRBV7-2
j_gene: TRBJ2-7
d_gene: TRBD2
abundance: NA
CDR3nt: TGTGCCAGCAGCCCCGGGACTAGCGGGAACTACGAGCAGTACTTC
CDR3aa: CASSPGTSGNYEQYF

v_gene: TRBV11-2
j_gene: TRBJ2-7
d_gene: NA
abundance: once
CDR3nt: TGTGCCAGCAGCCGTAAAAGGGCTAGCGACATGTACGAGCAGTACTTC
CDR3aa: CASSRKRASDMYEQYF

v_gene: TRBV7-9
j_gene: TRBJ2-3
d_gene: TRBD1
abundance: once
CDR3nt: TGTGCCAGCAGCGTACAGGGGGCCGGAGATACGCAGTATTTT
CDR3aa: CASSVQGAGDTQYF

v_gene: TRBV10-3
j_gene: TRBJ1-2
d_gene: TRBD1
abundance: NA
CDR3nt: TGTGCCATCTGCCCGTTTGAGACAGGGAACTATGGCTACACCTTC
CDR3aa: CAICPFETGNYGYTF